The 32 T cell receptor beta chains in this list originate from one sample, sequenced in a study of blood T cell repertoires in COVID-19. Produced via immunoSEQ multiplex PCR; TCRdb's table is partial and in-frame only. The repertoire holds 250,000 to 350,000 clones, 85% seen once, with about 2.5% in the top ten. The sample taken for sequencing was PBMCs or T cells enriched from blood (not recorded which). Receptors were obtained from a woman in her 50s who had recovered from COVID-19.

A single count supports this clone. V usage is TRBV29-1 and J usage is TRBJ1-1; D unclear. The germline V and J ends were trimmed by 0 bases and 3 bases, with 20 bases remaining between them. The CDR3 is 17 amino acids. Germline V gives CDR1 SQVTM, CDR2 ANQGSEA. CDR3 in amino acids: CSVEDLMKVGRDTEAFF. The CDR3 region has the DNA TGCAGCGTTGAAGATCTTATGAAGGTAGGGCGGGACACTGAAGCTTTCTTT.

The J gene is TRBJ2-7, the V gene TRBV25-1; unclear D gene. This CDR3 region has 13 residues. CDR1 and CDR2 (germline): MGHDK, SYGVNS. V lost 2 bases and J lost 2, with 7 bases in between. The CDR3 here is CASSEHGAYEQYF. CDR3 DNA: TGTGCCAGCAGTGAACACGGTGCCTACGAGCAGTACTTC.

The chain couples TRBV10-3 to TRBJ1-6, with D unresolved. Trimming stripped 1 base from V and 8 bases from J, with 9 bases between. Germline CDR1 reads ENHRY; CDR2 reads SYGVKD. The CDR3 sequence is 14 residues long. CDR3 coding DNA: TGTGCCATCAGTGAGTGGGAGCTCGATTCACCCCTCCACTTT. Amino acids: CAISEWELDSPLHF.

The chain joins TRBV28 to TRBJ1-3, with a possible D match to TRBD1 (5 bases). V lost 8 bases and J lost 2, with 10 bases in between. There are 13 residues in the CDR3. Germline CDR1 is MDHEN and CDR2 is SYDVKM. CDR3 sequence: CASGRVTGNTIYF. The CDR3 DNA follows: TGTGCCAGCGGCAGGGTGACTGGAAACACCATATATTTT.

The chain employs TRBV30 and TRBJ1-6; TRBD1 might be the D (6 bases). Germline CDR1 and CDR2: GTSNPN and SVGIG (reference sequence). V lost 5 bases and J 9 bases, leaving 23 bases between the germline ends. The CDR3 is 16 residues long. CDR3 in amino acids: CAWSKDSSSVGSPLHF. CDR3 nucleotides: TGTGCCTGGTCGAAGGACAGTTCTTCGGTGGGTTCACCCCTCCACTTT.

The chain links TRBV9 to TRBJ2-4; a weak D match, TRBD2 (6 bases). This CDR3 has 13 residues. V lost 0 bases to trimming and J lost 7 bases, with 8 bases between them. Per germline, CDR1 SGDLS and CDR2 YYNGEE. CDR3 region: CASSVGLENIQYF. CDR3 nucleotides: TGTGCCAGCAGCGTAGGACTAGAGAACATTCAGTACTTC.

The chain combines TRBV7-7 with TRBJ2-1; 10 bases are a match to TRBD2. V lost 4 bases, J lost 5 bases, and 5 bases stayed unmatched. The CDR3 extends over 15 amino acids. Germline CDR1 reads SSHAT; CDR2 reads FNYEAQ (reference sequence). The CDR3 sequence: CASSSTSGDNNEQFF. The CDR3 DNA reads TGTGCCAGCAGCTCCACTAGCGGGGATAACAATGAGCAGTTCTTC.

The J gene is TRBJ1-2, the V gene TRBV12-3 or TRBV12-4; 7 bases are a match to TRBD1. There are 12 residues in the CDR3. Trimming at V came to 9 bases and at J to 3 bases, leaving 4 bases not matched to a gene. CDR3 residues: CASKTGDYGYTF. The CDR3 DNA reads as TGTGCCAGTAAAACAGGGGACTATGGCTACACCTTC.

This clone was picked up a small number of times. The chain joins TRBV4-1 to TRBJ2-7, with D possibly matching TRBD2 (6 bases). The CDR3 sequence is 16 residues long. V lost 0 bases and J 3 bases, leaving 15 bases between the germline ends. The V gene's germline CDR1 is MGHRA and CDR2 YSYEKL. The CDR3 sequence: CASSQERGKMNYEQYF. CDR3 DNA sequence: TGCGCCAGCAGCCAAGAGCGGGGAAAAATGAACTACGAGCAGTACTTC.

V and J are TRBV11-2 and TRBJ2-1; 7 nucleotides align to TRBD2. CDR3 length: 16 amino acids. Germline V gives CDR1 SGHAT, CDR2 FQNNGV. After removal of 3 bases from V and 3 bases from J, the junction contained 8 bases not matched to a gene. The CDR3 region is CASSLSVRELYNEQFF. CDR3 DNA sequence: TGTGCCAGCAGCTTGTCAGTGCGGGAGCTCTACAATGAGCAGTTCTTC.

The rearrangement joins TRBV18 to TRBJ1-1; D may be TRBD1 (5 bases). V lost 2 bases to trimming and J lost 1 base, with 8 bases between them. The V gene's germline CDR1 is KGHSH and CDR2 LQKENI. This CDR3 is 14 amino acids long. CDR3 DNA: TGTGCCAGCTCACCAGTGACAGCGAACACTGAAGCTTTCTTT. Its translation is CASSPVTANTEAFF.

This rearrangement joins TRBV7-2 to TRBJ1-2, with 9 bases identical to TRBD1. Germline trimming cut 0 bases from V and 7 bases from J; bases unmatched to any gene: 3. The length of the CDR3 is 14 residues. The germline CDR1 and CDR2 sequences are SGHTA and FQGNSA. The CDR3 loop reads CASSLAGTGFGYTF. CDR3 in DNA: TGTGCCAGCAGCTTAGCCGGGACAGGGTTTGGCTACACCTTC.

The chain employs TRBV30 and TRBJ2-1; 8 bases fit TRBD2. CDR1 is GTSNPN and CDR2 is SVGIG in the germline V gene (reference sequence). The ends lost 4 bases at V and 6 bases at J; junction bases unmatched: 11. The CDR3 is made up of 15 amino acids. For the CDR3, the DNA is TGTGCCTGGACTAGAACCGGGACTAGGACCAATGAGCAGTTCTTC. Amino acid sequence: CAWTRTGTRTNEQFF.

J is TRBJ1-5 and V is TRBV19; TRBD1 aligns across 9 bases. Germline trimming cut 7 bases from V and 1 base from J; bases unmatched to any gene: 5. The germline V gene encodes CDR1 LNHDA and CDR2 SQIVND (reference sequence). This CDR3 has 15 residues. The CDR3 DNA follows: TGTGCCAGTACCAGAGACAGGGGGAGCAATCAGCCCCAGCATTTT. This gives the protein CASTRDRGSNQPQHF.

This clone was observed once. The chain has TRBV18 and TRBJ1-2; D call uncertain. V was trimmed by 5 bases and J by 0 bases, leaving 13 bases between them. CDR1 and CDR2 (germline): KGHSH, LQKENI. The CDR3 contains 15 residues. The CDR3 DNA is TGTGCCAGCTCAGTTTCGGCGCGGGCTAACTATGGCTACACCTTC. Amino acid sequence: CASSVSARANYGYTF. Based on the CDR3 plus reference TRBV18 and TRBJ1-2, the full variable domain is NAGVMQNPRHLVRRRGQEARLRCSPMKGHSHVYWYRQLPEEGLKFMVYLQKENIIDESGMPKERFSAEFPKEGPSILRIQQVVRGDSAAYFCASSVSARANYGYTFGSGTRLTVV.

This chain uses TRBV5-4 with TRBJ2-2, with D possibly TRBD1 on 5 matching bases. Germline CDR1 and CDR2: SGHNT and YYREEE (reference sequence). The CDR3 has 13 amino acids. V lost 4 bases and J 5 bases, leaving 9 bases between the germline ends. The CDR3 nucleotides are TGTGCCAGCAGCCCTCGACAGACCGGGGAGCTGTTTTTT. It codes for CASSPRQTGELFF. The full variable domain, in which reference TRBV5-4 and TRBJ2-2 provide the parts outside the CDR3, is ETGVTQSPTHLIKTRGQQVTLRCSSQSGHNTVSWYQQALGQGPQFIFQYYREEENGRGNFPPRFSGLQFPNYSSELNVNALELDDSALYLCASSPRQTGELFFGEGSRLTVL.

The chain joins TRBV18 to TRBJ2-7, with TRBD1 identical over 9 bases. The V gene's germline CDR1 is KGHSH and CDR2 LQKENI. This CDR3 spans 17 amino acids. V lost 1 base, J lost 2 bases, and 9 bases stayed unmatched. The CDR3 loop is CASSPRSVGQGAYEQYF. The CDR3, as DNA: TGTGCCAGCTCACCACGTTCTGTGGGACAGGGCGCCTACGAGCAGTACTTC. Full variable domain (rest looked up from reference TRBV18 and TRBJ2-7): NAGVMQNPRHLVRRRGQEARLRCSPMKGHSHVYWYRQLPEEGLKFMVYLQKENIIDESGMPKERFSAEFPKEGPSILRIQQVVRGDSAAYFCASSPRSVGQGAYEQYFGPGTRLTVT.

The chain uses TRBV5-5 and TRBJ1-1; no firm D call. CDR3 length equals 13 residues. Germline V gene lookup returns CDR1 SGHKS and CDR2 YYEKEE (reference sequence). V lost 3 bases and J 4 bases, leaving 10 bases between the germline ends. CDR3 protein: CASSSGGLTEAFF. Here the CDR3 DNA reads TGTGCCAGCAGCTCCGGAGGCCTCACTGAAGCTTTCTTT.

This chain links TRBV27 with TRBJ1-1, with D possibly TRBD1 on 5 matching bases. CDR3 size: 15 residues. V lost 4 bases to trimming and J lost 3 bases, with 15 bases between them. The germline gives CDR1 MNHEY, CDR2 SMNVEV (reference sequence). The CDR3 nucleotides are TGTGCCAGCAGTTATTTCGGGGGAACGGACACTGAAGCTTTCTTT. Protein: CASSYFGGTDTEAFF.

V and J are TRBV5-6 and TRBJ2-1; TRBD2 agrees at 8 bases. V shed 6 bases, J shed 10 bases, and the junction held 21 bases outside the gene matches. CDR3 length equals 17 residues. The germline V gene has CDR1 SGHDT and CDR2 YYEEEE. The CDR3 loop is CASIMMLAGGGHSEQFF. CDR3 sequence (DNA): TGTGCCAGCATCATGATGTTGGCGGGAGGAGGGCATTCGGAGCAGTTCTTC.

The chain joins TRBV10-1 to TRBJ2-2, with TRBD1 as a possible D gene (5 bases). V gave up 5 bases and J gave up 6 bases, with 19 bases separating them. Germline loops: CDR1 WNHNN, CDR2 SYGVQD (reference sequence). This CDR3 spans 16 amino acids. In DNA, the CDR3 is TGCGCCAGCAGTCGTCTGACAGTTGGAAGCGCCGGGGAGCTGTTTTTT. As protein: CASSRLTVGSAGELFF.

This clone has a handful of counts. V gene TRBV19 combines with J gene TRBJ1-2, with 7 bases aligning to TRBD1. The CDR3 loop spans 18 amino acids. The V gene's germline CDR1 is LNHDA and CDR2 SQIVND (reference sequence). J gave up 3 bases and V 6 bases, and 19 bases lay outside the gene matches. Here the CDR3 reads CASRPLQRGQVQDYGYTF. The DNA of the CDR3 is TGTGCCAGTAGACCATTACAGAGGGGGCAAGTCCAAGACTATGGCTACACCTTC.

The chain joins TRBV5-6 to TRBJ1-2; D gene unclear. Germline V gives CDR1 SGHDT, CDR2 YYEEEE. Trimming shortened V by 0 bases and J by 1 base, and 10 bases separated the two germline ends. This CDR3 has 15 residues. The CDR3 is CASSLGARDNYGYTF. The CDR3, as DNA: TGTGCCAGCAGCTTGGGGGCTCGGGATAACTATGGCTACACCTTC.

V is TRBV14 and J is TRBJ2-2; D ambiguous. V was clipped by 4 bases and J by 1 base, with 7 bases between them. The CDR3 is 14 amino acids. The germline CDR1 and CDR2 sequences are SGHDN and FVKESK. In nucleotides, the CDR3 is TGTGCCAGCAGCCTTTTCGGGAACACCGGGGAGCTGTTTTTT. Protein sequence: CASSLFGNTGELFF.

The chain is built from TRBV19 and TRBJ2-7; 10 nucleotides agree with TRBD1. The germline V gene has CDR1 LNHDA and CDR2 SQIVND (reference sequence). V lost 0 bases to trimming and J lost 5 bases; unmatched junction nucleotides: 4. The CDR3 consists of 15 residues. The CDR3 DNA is TGTGCCAGTAGTATAGAATCTGGGACAGGGGACGAGCAGTACTTC. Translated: CASSIESGTGDEQYF.

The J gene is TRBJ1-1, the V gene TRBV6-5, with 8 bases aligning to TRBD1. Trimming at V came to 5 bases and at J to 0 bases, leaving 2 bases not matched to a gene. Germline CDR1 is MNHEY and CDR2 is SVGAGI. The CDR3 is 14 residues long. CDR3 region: CASSRQGLNTEAFF. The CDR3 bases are TGTGCCAGCAGTCGACAGGGGCTGAACACTGAAGCTTTCTTT.

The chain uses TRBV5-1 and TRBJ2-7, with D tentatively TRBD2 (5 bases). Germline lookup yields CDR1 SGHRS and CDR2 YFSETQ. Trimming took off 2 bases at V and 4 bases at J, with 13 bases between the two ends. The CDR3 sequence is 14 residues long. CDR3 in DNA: TGCGCCAGCAGCTTAGGAGCGGATGGGTACGAGCAGTACTTC. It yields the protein CASSLGADGYEQYF.

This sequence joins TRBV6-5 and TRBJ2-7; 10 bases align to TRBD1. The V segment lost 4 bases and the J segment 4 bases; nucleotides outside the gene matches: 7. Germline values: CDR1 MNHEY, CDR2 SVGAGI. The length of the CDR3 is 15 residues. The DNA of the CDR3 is TGTGCCAGCAGTTCCCCGGGACAGGGGATATACGAGCAGTACTTC. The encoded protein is CASSSPGQGIYEQYF.

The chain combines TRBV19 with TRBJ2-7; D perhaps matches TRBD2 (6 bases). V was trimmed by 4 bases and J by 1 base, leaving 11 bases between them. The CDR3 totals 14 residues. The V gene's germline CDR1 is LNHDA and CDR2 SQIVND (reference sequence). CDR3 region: CASSRGGTSYEQYF. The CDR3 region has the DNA TGTGCCAGTAGTAGGGGAGGAACTTCCTACGAGCAGTACTTC. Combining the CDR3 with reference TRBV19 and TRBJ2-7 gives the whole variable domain DGGITQSPKYLFRKEGQNVTLSCEQNLNHDAMYWYRQDPGQGLRLIYYSQIVNDFQKGDIAEGYSVSREKKESFPLTVTSAQKNPTAFYLCASSRGGTSYEQYFGPGTRLTVT.

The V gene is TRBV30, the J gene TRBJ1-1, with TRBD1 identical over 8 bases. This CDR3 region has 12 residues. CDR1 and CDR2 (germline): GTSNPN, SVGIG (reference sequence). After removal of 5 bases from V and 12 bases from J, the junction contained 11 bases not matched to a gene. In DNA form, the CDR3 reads TGTGCCTGGTACGGGACAGGCCGCGGGACTTTCTTT. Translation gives CAWYGTGRGTFF.

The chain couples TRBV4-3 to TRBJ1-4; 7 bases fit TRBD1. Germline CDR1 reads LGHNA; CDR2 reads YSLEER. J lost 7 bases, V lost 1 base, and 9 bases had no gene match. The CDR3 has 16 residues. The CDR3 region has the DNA TGCGCCAGCAGCCAAGTGTTCAGGGGGGCAGGTGAAAAACTGTTTTTT. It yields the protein CASSQVFRGAGEKLFF.

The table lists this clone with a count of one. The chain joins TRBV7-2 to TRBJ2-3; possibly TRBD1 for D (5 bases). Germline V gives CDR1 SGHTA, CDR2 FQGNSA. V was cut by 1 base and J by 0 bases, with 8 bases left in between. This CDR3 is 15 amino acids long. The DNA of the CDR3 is TGTGCCAGCAGCTTAGTTACAGGTAGCACAGATACGCAGTATTTT. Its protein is CASSLVTGSTDTQYF.